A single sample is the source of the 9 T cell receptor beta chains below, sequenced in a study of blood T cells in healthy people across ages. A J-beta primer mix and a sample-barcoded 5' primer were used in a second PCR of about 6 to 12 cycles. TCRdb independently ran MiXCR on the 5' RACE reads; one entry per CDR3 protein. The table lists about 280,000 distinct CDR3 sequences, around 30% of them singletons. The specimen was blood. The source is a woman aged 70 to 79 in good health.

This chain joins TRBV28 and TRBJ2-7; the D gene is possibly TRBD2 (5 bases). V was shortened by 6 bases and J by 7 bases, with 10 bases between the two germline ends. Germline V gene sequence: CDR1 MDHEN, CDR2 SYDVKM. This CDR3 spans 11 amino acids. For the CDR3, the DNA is TGTGCCAGCAGGACGCGAGGGGAGCAGTACTTC. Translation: CASRTRGEQYF.

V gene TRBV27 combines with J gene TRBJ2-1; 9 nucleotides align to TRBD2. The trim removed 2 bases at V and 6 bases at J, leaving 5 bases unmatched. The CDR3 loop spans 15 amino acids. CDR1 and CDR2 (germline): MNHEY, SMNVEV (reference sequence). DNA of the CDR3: TGTGCCAGCAGTTTAATAGCGGGAGTCGGCAATGAGCAGTTCTTC. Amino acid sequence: CASSLIAGVGNEQFF.

CDR3 sequence reads: CASRPGQVQETQYF. CDR3 in DNA: TGTGCCAGCAGACCGGGACAGGTCCAAGAGACCCAGTACTTC. The chain links TRBV12-3 or TRBV12-4 to TRBJ2-5, with 8 bases lining up with TRBD1. The CDR3 extends over 14 amino acids. The V gene end was trimmed by 6 bases and the J gene end by 1 base; junction bases not matched to a gene: 4.

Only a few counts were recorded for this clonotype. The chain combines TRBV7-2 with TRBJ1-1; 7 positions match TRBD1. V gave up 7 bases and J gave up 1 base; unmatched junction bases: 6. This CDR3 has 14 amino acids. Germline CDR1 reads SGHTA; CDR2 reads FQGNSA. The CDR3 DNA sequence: TGTGCCAGCACCCAGGGGGGGACGAACACTGAAGCTTTCTTT. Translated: CASTQGGTNTEAFF.

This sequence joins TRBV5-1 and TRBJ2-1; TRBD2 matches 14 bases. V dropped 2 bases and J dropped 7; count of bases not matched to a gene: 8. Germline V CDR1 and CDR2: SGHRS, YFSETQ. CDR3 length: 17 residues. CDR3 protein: CASSLSARTSGRNEQFF. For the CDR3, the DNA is TGCGCCAGCAGCTTATCAGCTAGGACTAGCGGGAGGAATGAGCAGTTCTTC. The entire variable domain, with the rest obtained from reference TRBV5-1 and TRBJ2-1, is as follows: KAGVTQTPRYLIKTRGQQVTLSCSPISGHRSVSWYQQTPGQGLQFLFEYFSETQRNKGNFPGRFSGRQFSNSRSEMNVSTLELGDSALYLCASSLSARTSGRNEQFFGPGTRLTVL.

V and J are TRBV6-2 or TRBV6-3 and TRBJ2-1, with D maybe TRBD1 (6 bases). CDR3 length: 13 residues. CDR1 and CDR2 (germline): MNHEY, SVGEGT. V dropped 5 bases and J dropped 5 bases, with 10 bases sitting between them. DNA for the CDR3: TGTGCCAGCAGTCTTCAGGGGAACAATGAGCAGTTCTTC. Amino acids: CASSLQGNNEQFF.

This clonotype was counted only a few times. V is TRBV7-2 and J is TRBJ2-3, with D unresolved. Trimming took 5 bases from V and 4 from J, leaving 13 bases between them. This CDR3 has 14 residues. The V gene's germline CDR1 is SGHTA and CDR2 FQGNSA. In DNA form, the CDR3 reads TGTGCCAGCAGCACTACCCCAGCTTCAGATACGCAGTATTTT. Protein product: CASSTTPASDTQYF.

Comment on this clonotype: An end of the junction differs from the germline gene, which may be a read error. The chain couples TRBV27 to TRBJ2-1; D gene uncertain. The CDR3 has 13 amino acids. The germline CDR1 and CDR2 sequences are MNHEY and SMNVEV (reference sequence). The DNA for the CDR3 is TGTGCCAGCGGGCCTGTATCCTACAATGAGCGGTTCTTC. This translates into CASGPVSYNERFF.

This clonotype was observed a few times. The CDR3 DNA follows: TGTGCCAGCAGCCAAGGGACTAGCGGGAGTAAGCAGTACTTC. This translates into CASSQGTSGSKQYF. The gene calls are TRBV4-2 and TRBJ2-5; the match to TRBD2 covers 13 bases. With 1 base clipped from V and 11 bases from J, the junction kept 4 bases outside the gene matches. This CDR3 is built from 14 residues. Germline CDR1 reads LGHNA; CDR2 reads YNFKEQ.